This T cell receptor beta chain was recorded in a study of blood T cell repertoires in COVID-19. Study details: Specimens from acute and convalescent COVID-19 originated in the United States, Italy and Spain.

Ages ranged from about 18 to 89 years, with residence in about two dozen US areas. Researchers sorted participants into cohorts using their self-reported clinical history. Original processing notes: Scientists estimated how many nucleated cells there were by amplifying reference gene primers. The protocol was immunoSEQ multiplex PCR, while the TCRdb copy is restricted to in-frame clones and leaves out a portion. V, J and clone size are those of that table, while D and trimming were read from the DNA. The sample has 250,000 or so clones; approximately 86% are singletons. Sequenced material: PBMCs or T cells enriched from blood (not recorded which). This sequence was found in a woman aged 18-35 years who had recovered from COVID-19.

The DNA for the CDR3 is TGTGCCAGCTCACCACCGGGACAGGTTCTATCCGAGCAGTTCTTC. It specifies CASSPPGQVLSEQFF. The gene calls are TRBV18 and TRBJ2-1; 8 bases fit TRBD1. This CDR3 has 15 residues. With V trimmed by 0 bases and J by 10 bases, 8 bases remained unmatched. The germline CDR1 and CDR2 sequences are KGHSH and LQKENI.